The clone carrying this T cell receptor beta chain has just a few counts. Its target is not known. These data originate in a study of CD8 T cells in ankylosing spondylitis. Findings of the study overall: Prior work had noted some motif variants in reactive arthritis blood and synovial fluid. Disease-linked clones bore a CD8+ phenotype, appearing relatively rarely in peripheral blood.

Generation of TCR beta libraries employed quantitative 5'-RACE incorporating molecular barcodes. TCRdb fed the 5' RACE reads into MiXCR, producing one record per CDR3 protein. The profile shows under 250,000 distinct CDR3 sequences, under 30% of them singletons. This CDR3 spans 11 amino acids. V lost 2 bases and J 9 bases, leaving 5 bases between the germline ends. Germline loops: CDR1 SGHAT, CDR2 FQNNGV. The V and J genes are TRBV11-2 and TRBJ2-1; D is undetermined. The sequencing input was blood, either unsorted or a sorted T cell fraction (not recorded which). The sequence derives from a male donor with ankylosing spondylitis or in good health (not recorded which). The CDR3 DNA is TGTGCCAGCAGCTTACCGACTGAGCAGTTCTTC. Amino acid sequence: CASSLPTEQFF.